One and the same sample provided the 25 T cell receptor beta chains below, sequenced in a study of T cell responses to AZD1222 COVID-19 vaccine. Sequenced by immunoSEQ multiplex PCR; TCRdb stores in-frame clones only, minus some. Of fewer than 120,000 clones in the sample, around 90% were seen once. The sequencing here drew on peripheral blood, taken 28 days after the second AZD1222 dose. The receptor set was obtained from an adult who received the AZD1222 COVID-19 vaccine.

The V gene is TRBV10-3, the J gene TRBJ2-7; D is possibly TRBD1 (6 bases). The V gene's germline CDR1 is ENHRY and CDR2 SYGVKD. With 4 bases removed from V and 2 bases from J, the gap between germline ends came to 9 bases. The CDR3 sequence is 13 residues long. The DNA for the CDR3 is TGTGCCATCAGTGTGGACAGAGCCTACGAGCAGTACTTC. This encodes CAISVDRAYEQYF.

CDR3 DNA: TGTGCCAGCAGCTGGGACAGGGGCACAGATACGCAGTATTTT. Translated, it gives CASSWDRGTDTQYF. V is TRBV2 and J is TRBJ2-3, with 9 bases aligning to TRBD1. Trimming removed 6 bases from V and 1 base from J; junction bases left unmatched: 2. The CDR3 has 14 residues. Germline V gives CDR1 SNHLY, CDR2 FYNNEI.

The CDR3 loop is CASGTSVGTQYF. The CDR3 DNA reads TGTGCCAGCGGGACTTCAGTGGGGACCCAGTACTTC. This chain links TRBV5-8 with TRBJ2-5; TRBD2 is a possible D gene (6 bases). Trimming shortened V by 7 bases and J by 7 bases, and 14 bases separated the two germline ends. This CDR3 is built from 12 residues. Germline V gives CDR1 SGHTS, CDR2 YDEGEE.

The chain is built from TRBV6-2 or TRBV6-3 and TRBJ2-7; D might be TRBD2 (6 bases). Deletions cut 0 bases from V and 3 bases from J, with 12 bases between. CDR3 size: 15 residues. Germline CDR1 reads MNHEY; CDR2 reads SVGEGT. The CDR3 sequence: CASSYSRLVIYEQYF. In nucleotides, the CDR3 is TGTGCCAGCAGTTACTCGAGACTAGTTATCTACGAGCAGTACTTC.

V usage is TRBV7-8 and J usage is TRBJ1-5; possible D gene TRBD1, 5 bases. The CDR3 consists of 15 residues. V lost 2 bases and J lost 3, with 11 bases in between. Germline V gene data show CDR1 as SGHVS and CDR2 as FQNEAQ. The CDR3 loop is CASSLRGPSNQPQHF. CDR3 coding DNA: TGTGCCAGCAGCTTAAGGGGACCATCCAATCAGCCCCAGCATTTT.

The rearrangement links TRBV14 to TRBJ1-1; TRBD1 agrees at 7 bases. V was pared by 2 bases and J by 4 bases, with 1 base of the junction left unmatched. CDR3 length: 13 amino acids. Germline V lookup: CDR1 SGHDN, CDR2 FVKESK. The CDR3 protein is CASSQQGVTEAFF. Written as DNA, the CDR3 is TGTGCCAGCAGCCAACAGGGGGTCACTGAAGCTTTCTTT.

The chain combines TRBV7-8 with TRBJ2-1, with D perhaps being TRBD1 or TRBD2 (6 bases each). Germline V gives CDR1 SGHVS, CDR2 FQNEAQ. V gave up 6 bases and J gave up 9 bases, with 21 bases separating them. The CDR3 is 15 residues long. CDR3 sequence: CASRPGAGTVGEQFF. Written as DNA, the CDR3 is TGTGCCAGCAGGCCGGGGGCGGGCACCGTCGGTGAGCAGTTCTTC.

This clone was recorded once. This chain's CDR3 is CASSRKGASGRPEQFF. Here the CDR3 DNA reads TGTGCCAGCAGCCGAAAGGGGGCTAGCGGACGCCCTGAGCAGTTCTTC. V is TRBV9 and J is TRBJ2-1; D is perhaps TRBD1 or TRBD2 (7 bases each). The CDR3 covers 16 residues. Germline assignment: CDR1 SGDLS and CDR2 YYNGEE. The ends were cut back, 4 bases at V and 9 bases at J, with 23 bases in the middle.

CDR3 in amino acids: CASSPPVTYNEQFF. The CDR3 DNA follows: TGTGCCAGCTCACCACCGGTAACCTACAATGAGCAGTTCTTC. V is TRBV18 and J is TRBJ2-1, with unresolved D. The germline V and J ends were trimmed by 0 bases and 2 bases, with 5 bases remaining between them. This CDR3 has 14 amino acids. Germline V lookup: CDR1 KGHSH, CDR2 LQKENI.

The chain links TRBV3-1 (or the pseudogene TRBV3-2) to TRBJ1-6; TRBD1 aligns across 9 bases. The CDR3 contains 18 residues. The germline CDR1 and CDR2 sequences are LGHDT and YNNKEL (reference sequence). Trimming removed 1 base from V and 1 base from J; junction bases left unmatched: 5. The CDR3 protein is CASSQGQGVTSYNSPLHF. DNA of the CDR3: TGTGCCAGCAGCCAAGGACAGGGGGTTACGTCCTATAATTCACCCCTCCACTTT.

The chain joins TRBV3-1 (or the pseudogene TRBV3-2) to TRBJ1-3; D ambiguous. The V end lost 5 bases, the J end lost 2 bases, and 10 bases lay between the germline ends. The CDR3 sequence is 14 residues long. Germline loops: CDR1 LGHDT, CDR2 YNNKEL (reference sequence). The CDR3 nucleotides are TGTGCCAGCAGCGCGTTTGGAGCTGGAAACACCATATATTTT. This codes for CASSAFGAGNTIYF.

The V and J genes are TRBV6-5 and TRBJ1-2; D is perhaps TRBD1 (6 bases). Germline-derived CDR1 and CDR2 are MNHEY and SVGAGI. The ends were cut back, 9 bases at V and 5 bases at J, with 19 bases in the middle. The CDR3 sequence is 14 residues long. In DNA, the CDR3 is TGTGCCAGTCAAAGTAGGGGGATCCCTTATGGCTACACCTTC. Translated: CASQSRGIPYGYTF.

The J gene is TRBJ1-2, the V gene TRBV10-3; 7 nucleotides line up with TRBD1. Looked up from germline, CDR1 is ENHRY and CDR2 is SYGVKD. The CDR3 spans 16 residues. Trimming removed 2 bases from V and 5 bases from J; junction bases left unmatched: 11. In nucleotides, the CDR3 is TGTGCCATCAGTGAGCCTCCGGGACAGAGTCTTTATGGCTACACCTTC. This codes for CAISEPPGQSLYGYTF.

This sequence joins TRBV6-1 and TRBJ2-7, with TRBD1 identical over 11 bases. V was pared by 2 bases and J by 6 bases, with 6 bases of the junction left unmatched. This CDR3 spans 15 amino acids. Germline CDR1 and CDR2: MNHNS and SASEGT. The CDR3 here is CASSEPQGTGGEQYF. DNA of the CDR3: TGTGCCAGCAGTGAACCCCAGGGGACAGGGGGCGAGCAGTACTTC.

The chain joins TRBV27 to TRBJ2-7; 9 positions agree with TRBD1. In germline, CDR1 is MNHEY, CDR2 SMNVEV (reference sequence). This CDR3 spans 13 amino acids. The junction had 7 bases not matched to a gene; V was cut back by 8 bases and J by 5 bases. The CDR3 protein is CASQGQGLHEQYF. As DNA, the CDR3 is TGTGCCAGCCAGGGACAGGGTCTCCACGAGCAGTACTTC.

The chain couples TRBV18 to TRBJ1-2; D is ambiguous. Per germline, CDR1 KGHSH and CDR2 LQKENI. V dropped 2 bases and J dropped 2 bases, with 12 bases sitting between them. The length of the CDR3 is 15 residues. CDR3 amino acids: CASSPISQANYGYTF. The DNA for the CDR3 is TGTGCCAGCTCACCAATCTCCCAGGCCAACTATGGCTACACCTTC.

This clone came up a few times. V and J are TRBV4-1 and TRBJ1-2, with D perhaps TRBD1 (5 bases). The V gene's germline CDR1 is MGHRA and CDR2 YSYEKL. V lost 7 bases and J lost 2, with 20 bases in between. CDR3 length equals 16 residues. The CDR3 spells CASNHLLIRTNYGYTF. The CDR3 DNA is TGCGCCAGCAACCACCTTCTCATTCGGACAAACTATGGCTACACCTTC.

V and J are TRBV18 and TRBJ2-3; D remains ambiguous. V was pared by 3 bases and J by 4 bases, with 11 bases between. The CDR3 loop spans 14 amino acids. Germline V gives CDR1 KGHSH, CDR2 LQKENI. Written as DNA, the CDR3 is TGTGCCAGCTCACCGGGCAGGCGACCAGATACGCAGTATTTT. It is translated as CASSPGRRPDTQYF.

The chain recombines TRBV4-1 with TRBJ2-1; 13 bases align to TRBD2. The CDR3 loop spans 14 amino acids. Germline V gene sequence: CDR1 MGHRA, CDR2 YSYEKL. Trimming at V came to 3 bases and at J to 8 bases, leaving 1 base not matched to a gene. CDR3: CASSHGLAGDEQFF. The CDR3 bases are TGCGCCAGCAGCCACGGACTAGCGGGGGATGAGCAGTTCTTC.

This clone was seen only once. This chain joins TRBV6-5 and TRBJ2-1, with D uncertain. V was cut by 8 bases and J by 6 bases, with 11 bases left in between. The germline V gene has CDR1 MNHEY and CDR2 SVGAGI. The CDR3 extends over 12 amino acids. The chain's CDR3 is CASGLSRNEQFF. The CDR3, as DNA: TGTGCCAGCGGGTTGAGTCGCAATGAGCAGTTCTTC.

This chain uses TRBV14 with TRBJ2-3; D may be TRBD1 or TRBD2 (6 bases each). This CDR3 is built from 15 residues. The germline V gene has CDR1 SGHDN and CDR2 FVKESK. Trimming left V 7 bases short and J 4 bases short, with 18 bases between. The CDR3 loop is CASTGGRDPSDTQYF. In DNA, the CDR3 is TGTGCCAGCACCGGGGGCAGGGACCCATCAGATACGCAGTATTTT.

The rearrangement uses TRBV6-6 and TRBJ2-7; D gene ambiguous. The CDR3 consists of 14 residues. Germline V gene lookup returns CDR1 MNHNY and CDR2 SVGAGI (reference sequence). V was cut by 2 bases and J by 2 bases, with 10 bases left in between. CDR3 loop: CASSYRSTAYEQYF. For the CDR3, the DNA is TGTGCCAGCAGTTACCGATCCACGGCCTACGAGCAGTACTTC.

The rearrangement uses TRBV29-1 and TRBJ1-4; D perhaps matches TRBD1 (5 bases). This CDR3 contains 11 residues. Germline V gene data show CDR1 as SQVTM and CDR2 as ANQGSEA. Trimming cost V 5 bases and J 8 bases, with 9 bases left between them. Written as DNA, the CDR3 is TGCAGCGTTCGTCAGGGAGAAAAACTGTTTTTT. Its translation: CSVRQGEKLFF.

The chain combines TRBV3-1 (or the pseudogene TRBV3-2) with TRBJ1-3; no clear D. V dropped 2 bases and J dropped 6 bases, with 17 bases sitting between them. The germline gives CDR1 LGHDT, CDR2 YNNKEL (reference sequence). The CDR3 covers 16 residues. CDR3 bases: TGTGCCAGCAGCCAATCTAGACCTGACGGTCCAAACACCATATATTTT. Translated: CASSQSRPDGPNTIYF.

The chain recombines TRBV5-1 with TRBJ2-5; TRBD2 matches 15 bases. CDR3 length equals 16 residues. Germline assignment: CDR1 SGHRS and CDR2 YFSETQ. V trimming: 4 bases; J trimming: 5 bases; junction bases outside the gene matches: 6. The CDR3 DNA reads as TGCGCCAGCAGCAATGGACTAGCGGGGGGGCAGGAGACCCAGTACTTC. As protein: CASSNGLAGGQETQYF.